The clone carrying this T cell receptor (beta chain) was observed a single time. Source study methods: Using reference gene primer amplification, nucleated cell counts were estimated. Generated by immunoSEQ multiplex PCR, the TCRdb table keeps only in-frame clones and is missing some. The V and J calls and the clone size are those of that table, but D and trimming were determined from the DNA. Among 80,000 to 90,000 clones listed, more than 70% were seen once. This specimen comes from a study of blood T cell repertoires in COVID-19. Background on the study: Whether acute or convalescent, the COVID-19 samples came from the United States, Italy and Spain. PBMCs, B-cell-depleted T cells, or T cells provided the cDNA or gDNA that made up the material.

The CDR3 has 14 residues. The V segment lost 1 base and the J segment 7 bases; nucleotides outside the gene matches: 2. Germline CDR1 is MGHRA and CDR2 is YSYEKL. This chain connects TRBV4-1 to TRBJ2-1; 9 nucleotides agree with TRBD1. Input material: peripheral blood. This TCR came from a woman aged 70-85 years with acute or convalescent COVID-19. CDR3 DNA sequence: TGCGCCAGCAGCCAAGCGGGACAGGGAAATGAGCAGTTCTTC. This codes for CASSQAGQGNEQFF.